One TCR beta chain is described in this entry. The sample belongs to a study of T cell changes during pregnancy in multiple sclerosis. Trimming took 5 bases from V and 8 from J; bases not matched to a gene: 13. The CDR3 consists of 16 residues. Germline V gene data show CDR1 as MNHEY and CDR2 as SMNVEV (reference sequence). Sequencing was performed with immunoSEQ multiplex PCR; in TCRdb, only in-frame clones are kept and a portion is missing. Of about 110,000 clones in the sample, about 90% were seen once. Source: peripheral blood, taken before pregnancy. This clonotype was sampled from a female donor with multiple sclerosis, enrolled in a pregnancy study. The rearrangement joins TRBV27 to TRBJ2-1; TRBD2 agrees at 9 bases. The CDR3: CASSDPGASGADEQFF. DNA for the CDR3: TGTGCCAGCAGTGACCCAGGGGCTAGCGGGGCGGATGAGCAGTTCTTC.